The entry below describes one TCR beta chain. This receptor's antigen is unknown. Nothing much larger sits one base from this clone, and base qualities are not available. The data were obtained in a study of post-analysis software for immune sequencing data (dated by TCRdb to 2014 to 2015). Some background on the complete study: The recorded disease courses included relapsing-remitting, secondary progressive and progressive-relapsing multiple sclerosis, and some patients had no subtype annotation. The patient repertoires were compared against 11 previously published healthy control repertoires obtained from donors aged 6 to 25 years. A subset of samples was prepared in parallel using single-end sample barcoding, then pooled and co-amplified after Illumina adapter ligation.

The receptor library was made with PCR. The run used an Illumina HiSeq 2500. To reduce PCR and sequencing biases, unique molecular identifiers were incorporated into the TCR beta cDNA libraries. Roughly 0.5 million cDNA molecules were obtained per 1 to 10 million input T cells, so each molecule approximated one T cell. The patient libraries were prepared and sequenced with the same protocol used for the earlier healthy control dataset. Samples belonging to the same batch were prepared together, multiplexed and sequenced on a shared HiSeq lane. Per the authors' processing: Raw barcoded reads were processed with MIGEC, discarding single-read molecular identifier groups before consensus assembly and CDR3 extraction. Clonotype tables were post-analysed with VDJtools, and diversity was normalized by down-sampling all datasets to the smallest sample size. To correct batch-related cross-sample contamination, repertoire overlap clustering matched CDR3 amino acid sequences but not nucleotide sequences. TCRdb reanalyzed the raw reads on its own, using fastp at Q25 for trimming and MiXCR for clone calling, and kept in-frame beta chains. One record per CDR3 amino acid sequence lists the most common genes and DNA. These V and J calls derive from TCRdb rather than the authors' analysis. Counted in this sample were about 540,000 distinct CDR3 sequences; around 31% of them appeared once. In total, the top ten clones hold less than 6% of the sample.

To demonstrate the VDJtools post-analysis software, TCR beta repertoires were profiled from the peripheral blood of more than ten young patients with multiple sclerosis. The multiple sclerosis patients were children and adolescents between roughly 6 and 17 years of age. Overall study outcomes, separate from this receptor: When samples were clustered directly using the F measure, samples prepared in the same batch co-clustered strongly, which prompted a batch-effect correction. Significantly lower normalized Chao1 diversity was found in multiple sclerosis patients than in controls, suggesting substantial peripheral T-cell clonal expansion. The multiple sclerosis patient group was slightly younger than the control group. Patients showed significantly higher frequencies than controls for a handful of TRBV segments, among them TRBV5-6, TRBV5-1 and TRBV20-1.

Including cysteine and phenylalanine, the CDR3 has 14 amino acids. This entry keeps only the CDR3 DNA: 42 bases, framed from base 1. Ends trimmed: V by 0 bases, J by 5 bases; bases unmatched to a gene: 7. Per the germline V gene (reference sequence), DFQATT is the CDR1 and SNEGSKA is the CDR2. This receptor was taken from a girl aged 2-17 years with multiple sclerosis. The sample comprised blood. The rearrangement joined TRBV20-1 to TRBJ2-7; 7 bases in the junction line up with TRBD1. In nucleotide form, the sequence is TGCAGTGCTAGAGACTACAGGGGAACCAACGAGCAGTACTTC. Its protein product is CSARDYRGTNEQYF.